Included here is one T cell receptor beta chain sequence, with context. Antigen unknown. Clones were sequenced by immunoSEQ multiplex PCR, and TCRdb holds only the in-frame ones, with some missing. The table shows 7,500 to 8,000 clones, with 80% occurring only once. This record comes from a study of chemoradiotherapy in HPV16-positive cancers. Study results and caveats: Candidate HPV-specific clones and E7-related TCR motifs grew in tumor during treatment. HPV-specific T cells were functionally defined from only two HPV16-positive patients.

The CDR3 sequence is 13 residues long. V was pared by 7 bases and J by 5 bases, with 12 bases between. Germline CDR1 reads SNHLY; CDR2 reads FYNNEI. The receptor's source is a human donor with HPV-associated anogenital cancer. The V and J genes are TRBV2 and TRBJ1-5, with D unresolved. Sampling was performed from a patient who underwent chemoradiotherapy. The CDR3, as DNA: TGTGCCAGCAATTTGGGGTTAGATCAGCCCCAGCATTTT. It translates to CASNLGLDQPQHF. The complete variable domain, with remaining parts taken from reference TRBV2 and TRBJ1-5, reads EPEVTQTPSHQVTQMGQEVILRCVPISNHLYFYWYRQILGQKVEFLVSFYNNEISEKSEIFDDQFSVERPDGSNFTLKIRSTKLEDSAMYFCASNLGLDQPQHFGDGTRLSIL.